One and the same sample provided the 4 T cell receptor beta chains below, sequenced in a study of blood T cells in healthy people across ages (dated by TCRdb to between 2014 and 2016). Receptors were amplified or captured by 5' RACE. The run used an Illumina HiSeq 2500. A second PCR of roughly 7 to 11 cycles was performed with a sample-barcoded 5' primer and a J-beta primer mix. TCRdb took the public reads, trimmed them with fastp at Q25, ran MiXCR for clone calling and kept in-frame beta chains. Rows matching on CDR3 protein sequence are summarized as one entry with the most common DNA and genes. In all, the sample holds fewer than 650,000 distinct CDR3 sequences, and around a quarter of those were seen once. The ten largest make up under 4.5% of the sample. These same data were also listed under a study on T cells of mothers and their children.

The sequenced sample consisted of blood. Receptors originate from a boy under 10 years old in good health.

In DNA form, the CDR3 reads TGTGCCAGCATTGAGGAGGGGGCAGGGAGGAACACTGAAGCTTTCTTT. This encodes CASIEEGAGRNTEAFF. V usage is TRBV6-6 and J usage is TRBJ1-1, with 7 positions matching TRBD1. Germline CDR1 reads MNHNY; CDR2 reads SVGAGI (reference sequence). The CDR3 sequence is 16 residues long. The junction had 12 bases not matched to a gene; V was cut back by 7 bases and J by 1 base.

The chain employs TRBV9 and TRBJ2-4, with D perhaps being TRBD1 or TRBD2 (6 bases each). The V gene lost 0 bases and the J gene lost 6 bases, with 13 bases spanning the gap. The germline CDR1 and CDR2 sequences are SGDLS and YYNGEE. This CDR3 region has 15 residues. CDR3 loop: CASSVAPGAGNIQYF. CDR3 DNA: TGTGCCAGCAGCGTAGCTCCGGGGGCGGGAAACATTCAGTACTTC.

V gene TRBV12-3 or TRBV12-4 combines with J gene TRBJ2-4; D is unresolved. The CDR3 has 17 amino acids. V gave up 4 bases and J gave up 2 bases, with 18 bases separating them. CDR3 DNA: TGTGCCAGCAGTTCTAACCCTCTTACTGTGACCAAAAACATTCAGTACTTC. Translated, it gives CASSSNPLTVTKNIQYF.

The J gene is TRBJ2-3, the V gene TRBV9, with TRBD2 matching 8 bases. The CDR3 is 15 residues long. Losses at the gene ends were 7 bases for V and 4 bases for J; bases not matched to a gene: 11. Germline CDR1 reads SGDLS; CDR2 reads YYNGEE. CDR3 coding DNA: TGTGCCAGCGGGACTGGCGGGGGGCCGGCAGATACGCAGTATTTT. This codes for CASGTGGGPADTQYF.